This T cell receptor (beta chain) was found in a study of T cells in women clearing cervical HPV infection. Study-level background: No precancer developed; the control's incident HPV16 infection cleared within 12 months.

Only in-frame clones appear in the TCRdb table, and some are missing; sequencing was by immunoSEQ multiplex PCR. This sample's table reports roughly 48,000 clones. In regard to this clone: What it binds is not known. One junction end does not reproduce the germline sequence, and a read error may be involved. The read falls 3 residues short of the CDR3 end, and the missing part is taken from the germline J gene.

Study-wide points: CIN3+ cases had significantly higher TCR richness than controls; evenness did not differ.

The CDR3 sequence is 15 residues long. Germline values: CDR1 LGHNA, CDR2 YNFKEQ. The chain uses TRBV4-2 and TRBJ2-3; 8 nucleotides line up with TRBD2. The TCR comes from a woman between 18 and 69 years old with a cervical HPV16 infection that either progressed to CIN3+ or cleared (not recorded which). The sample consisted of blood buffy coat. The CDR3: CASSPNSGVADTQYF. The sequenced part of the CDR3 DNA is TGCGCCAGCAGCCCAAATAGCGGGGTGGCAGATACG.